Each of the 10 T cell receptor beta chains below was sequenced from the same sample in a study of a mutant IDH1 vaccine in newly diagnosed glioma. Time point given: baseline, week 1 (first vaccination visit). Treatment in this sample: pre-vaccination baseline after standard-of-care therapy. Sequenced by immunoSEQ multiplex PCR; TCRdb stores in-frame clones only, minus some. The sample yields about 50,000 clones, roughly 85% seen once. The material was PBMCs, obtained from a glioma patient treated with radiotherapy, temozolomide or both. These receptors originate from a man aged 40-49 years with glioma.

This CDR3 is CASSPRQGARVDTQYF. Written as DNA, the CDR3 is TGCGCCAGCAGCCCACGACAGGGGGCGCGTGTAGATACGCAGTATTTT. The chain combines TRBV5-1 with TRBJ2-3; 10 nucleotides agree with TRBD1. The CDR3 runs 16 residues. The V and J ends lost 4 bases and 5 bases, in that order; junction bases with no gene match: 10. Germline V gives CDR1 SGHRS, CDR2 YFSETQ. Using reference TRBV5-1 and TRBJ2-3 for the parts outside the CDR3, the full variable domain is KAGVTQTPRYLIKTRGQQVTLSCSPISGHRSVSWYQQTPGQGLQFLFEYFSETQRNKGNFPGRFSGRQFSNSRSEMNVSTLELGDSALYLCASSPRQGARVDTQYFGPGTRLTVL.

The sample holds one count of this clone. The chain has TRBV15 and TRBJ2-1; 7 bases line up with TRBD2. The CDR3 extends over 15 amino acids. Per germline, CDR1 LNHNV and CDR2 YYDKDF (reference sequence). V shed 0 bases, J shed 9 bases, and the junction held 8 bases outside the gene matches. DNA of the CDR3: TGTGCCACCAGCAGAGATTTTGCGGGAGTGAGTGAGCAGTTCTTC. This translates into CATSRDFAGVSEQFF.

This rearrangement joins TRBV28 to TRBJ1-1; TRBD1 might be the D (5 bases). The CDR3 contains 14 residues. Trimming pared 10 bases from V and 6 bases from J, leaving 21 bases between. Germline V lookup: CDR1 MDHEN, CDR2 SYDVKM. The CDR3 region is CATGIRVRRPEAFF. Written as DNA, the CDR3 is TGTGCCACCGGAATCAGGGTGAGAAGACCTGAAGCTTTCTTT. The whole variable domain, filled in from reference TRBV28 and TRBJ1-1, reads DVKVTQSSRYLVKRTGEKVFLECVQDMDHENMFWYRQDPGLGLRLIYFSYDVKMKEKGDIPEGYSVSREKKERFSLILESASTNQTSMYLCATGIRVRRPEAFFGQGTRLTVV.

The J gene is TRBJ2-7, the V gene TRBV4-1; 7 bases agree with TRBD2. V lost 4 bases to trimming and J lost 4 bases; unmatched junction nucleotides: 13. The CDR3 extends over 16 amino acids. Germline CDR1 reads MGHRA; CDR2 reads YSYEKL. DNA of the CDR3: TGCGCCAGCAGCCCGGAGACTAGCCTCCTAAATTACGAGCAGTACTTC. As protein: CASSPETSLLNYEQYF.

The chain joins TRBV5-1 to TRBJ1-2; 7 bases line up with TRBD1. Germline V gives CDR1 SGHRS, CDR2 YFSETQ. J lost 0 bases, V lost 4 bases, and 3 bases had no gene match. The CDR3 sequence is 14 residues long. This chain's CDR3 is CASSQGGANYGYTF. The CDR3 nucleotides are TGCGCCAGCAGCCAGGGGGGCGCTAACTATGGCTACACCTTC.

CDR3 bases: TGTGCCAGCAGGCCAACCGGGACATCCTACATTACCCAGTACTTC. Translation: CASRPTGTSYITQYF. V and J are TRBV14 and TRBJ2-5; D is possibly TRBD1 (6 bases). The ends were cut back, 6 bases at V and 8 bases at J, with 22 bases in the middle. This CDR3 contains 15 residues. The germline gives CDR1 SGHDN, CDR2 FVKESK.

The CDR3 loop reads CASSGTLATNEKLFF. The CDR3 coding sequence is TGTGCCAGCAGCGGAACATTGGCAACTAATGAAAAACTGTTTTTT. The chain links TRBV5-6 to TRBJ1-4; D not resolved. Per the germline V gene, CDR1 is SGHDT and CDR2 is YYEEEE. V lost 4 bases, J lost 0 bases, and 10 bases lay in between. CDR3 size: 15 residues.

The J gene is TRBJ1-2, the V gene TRBV27; D call uncertain. The CDR3 length is 13 residues. Germline CDR1 and CDR2: MNHEY and SMNVEV (reference sequence). V gave up 6 bases and J gave up 5 bases, with 13 bases separating them. CDR3 amino acids: CASRLDRGYGYTF. CDR3 bases: TGTGCCAGCAGGTTGGACCGGGGATATGGCTACACCTTC.

As to this clone: A read error may produce the germline difference seen at one junction end. The rearrangement joins TRBV7-7 to TRBJ2-3; possible D gene TRBD2, 6 bases. This CDR3 contains 15 residues. Germline V gene data show CDR1 as SSHAT and CDR2 as FNYEAQ (reference sequence). The CDR3 sequence is CASSRGITPTDTQYF. The CDR3 nucleotides are TGTGCTAGCAGCCGGGGGATTACTCCCACAGATACGCAGTATTTT.

This chain joins TRBV18 and TRBJ2-2; possible D gene TRBD2, 6 bases. V gave up 1 base and J gave up 5 bases, with 14 bases separating them. Germline CDR1 is KGHSH and CDR2 is LQKENI. The CDR3 length is 16 residues. The CDR3 DNA reads TGTGCCAGCTCACCACGGAAACAGGCGGGGACCGGGGAGCTGTTTTTT. The encoded protein is CASSPRKQAGTGELFF.